This TCR beta chain was profiled in a study of technical replicates of blood from several donors. The data were produced by immunoSEQ multiplex PCR, yet TCRdb's version contains in-frame clones alone and is incomplete. This sample has tens of thousands of clones, with 85% to 95% found just once. V was trimmed by 6 bases and J by 0 bases, leaving 11 bases between them. Germline V gives CDR1 MDHEN, CDR2 SYDVKM. This CDR3 has 15 amino acids. What was sequenced was T cells isolated from PBMCs. This receptor was obtained from a human donor in good health. V gene TRBV28 combines with J gene TRBJ2-2, with D possibly being TRBD1 (6 bases). CDR3 sequence reads: CASSEGVTNTGELFF. CDR3 coding DNA: TGTGCCAGCAGCGAGGGGGTAACGAACACCGGGGAGCTGTTTTTT.